These T cell receptor beta chains were read from a single sample in a study of blood T cells in healthy people across ages. Each CDR3 protein is one row after TCRdb ran MiXCR on the 5' RACE reads. The sample records fewer than 950,000 distinct CDR3 sequences, 36% being singletons. The sample consisted of blood. The receptors shown here come from a man between 18 and 29 years old in good health. Each CDR3 is given with its conserved first and last residue. Fields, in order: clone size, J gene, D gene, V gene, CDR3 DNA, CDR3 protein. A D gene is named only where the DNA matches it firmly. A clone size is listed for some rows: how often the clone was seen (once, few, many), or a class if it is expanded.

- TRBJ1-1 - TRBV20-1 TGCAGTGCTAGAATGGGTTCGGGGTTCATGAACACTGAAGCTTTCTTT CSARMGSGFMNTEAFF
- TRBJ1-5 TRBD1 TRBV6-2/TRBV6-3 TGTGCCAGCAGTTACTCCACAGGGGGAGGTGGTAAGCCCCAGCATTTT CASSYSTGGGGKPQHF
- TRBJ1-1 - TRBV4-1 TGCGCCAGCAGCCGACGTGGACGATACATGAACACTGAAGCTTTCTTT CASSRRGRYMNTEAFF
- TRBJ1-2 - TRBV5-6 TGTGCCAGCAGCTTGTCCGCGCATGGCTACACCTTC CASSLSAHGYTF
few TRBJ2-3 - TRBV6-2/TRBV6-3 TGTGCCAGCAGTTACTCGATAGTGACGCAGTATTTT CASSYSIVTQYF
- TRBJ1-1 - TRBV5-1 TGCGCCAGCAGCTTGGCCGGGGGGGAGCTGAACACTGAAGCTTTCTTT CASSLAGGELNTEAFF
- TRBJ1-2 - TRBV3-1 TGTGCCAGCAGCCAAACGACAGTCAATGGCTACACCTTC CASSQTTVNGYTF
- TRBJ2-7 - TRBV20-1 TGCAGTGCTCGAACTCACGAGCAGTACTTC CSARTHEQYF
once TRBJ2-2 TRBD2 TRBV4-3 TGCGCCAGCAGCCAAGTCCCGGGGGGAAACACCGGGGAGCTGTTTTTT CASSQVPGGNTGELFF
few TRBJ2-1 TRBD2 TRBV24-1 TGTGCCACCAGCGGTAAGGGACTAGGTGAGCAGTTCTTC CATSGKGLGEQFF
- TRBJ2-2 - TRBV12-3/TRBV12-4 TGTGCCAGCAGTCCCGGAACCGGGGAGCTGTTTTTT CASSPGTGELFF
- TRBJ1-2 - TRBV27 TGTGCCAGCAGTTTATCGGCAGGGTCTAACTATGGCTACACCTTC CASSLSAGSNYGYTF
- TRBJ1-2 TRBD1 TRBV15 TGTGCCACCAGCAGAGATCGAGAAGGGGGCGGCTACACCTTC CATSRDREGGGYTF
- TRBJ1-2 - TRBV6-1 TGTGCCAGCAGTGGTGGCTACACCTTC CASSGGYTF
- TRBJ1-4 - TRBV12-3/TRBV12-4 TGTGCCAGCAGGGGCACCGTGGGACGGTCTGCGGTCCTAGATGAAAAACTGTTTTTT CASRGTVGRSAVLDEKLFF
- TRBJ1-4 TRBD1 TRBV5-1 TGCGCCAGCAGCCCAGCCCCGCCGGGACAGGGTAATGAAAAACTGTTTTTT CASSPAPPGQGNEKLFF
many TRBJ2-7 - TRBV28 TGTGCCAGCAGTATAGGGGGTGAGCAGTACTTC CASSIGGEQYF
few TRBJ2-3 TRBD2 TRBV27 TGTGCCAGCAGTTTGCGGGGGAGGGCAGATACGCAGTATTTT CASSLRGRADTQYF
- TRBJ2-7 TRBD2 TRBV20-1 TGCAGTGCTAGCCCCGGGACTAGCGGGGGCTCCTACGAGCAGTACTTC CSASPGTSGGSYEQYF
- TRBJ2-5 - TRBV12-3/TRBV12-4 TGTGCCAGCAGTTTCCGGACGGGTTTACAAGAGACCCAGTACTTC CASSFRTGLQETQYF
- TRBJ2-1 - TRBV11-2 TGTGCCAGCAGCTTAGTGTCAGACGACAATGAGCAGTTCTTC CASSLVSDDNEQFF
- TRBJ1-1 - TRBV5-1 TGCGCCAGCAGCTCGACCGCCGACGGGCCAGAAGGGGGGACTGAAGCTTTCTTT CASSSTADGPEGGTEAFF
few TRBJ2-7 - TRBV7-9 TGTGCCAGCAGCTTAGATCAGCATTCCTACGAGCAGTACTTC CASSLDQHSYEQYF
- TRBJ2-5 - TRBV2 TGTGCCAGCACCCTTGTAGTAGCCGAGACCCAGTACTTC CASTLVVAETQYF
- TRBJ2-5 - TRBV21-1 TGTGTCAGCAGCAAAGGGGGGACAGGGGTTGATGAGCAGTACTTC CVSSKGGTGVDEQYF
- TRBJ1-4 - TRBV5-1 TGCGCCAGCAGCTTGGCCGTGGCGGCCGCTAATGAAAAACTGTTTTTT CASSLAVAAANEKLFF
- TRBJ1-1 - TRBV12-3/TRBV12-4 TGTGCCAGCGGCCGGTTAAACACTGAAGCTTTCTTT CASGRLNTEAFF
- TRBJ1-5 TRBD1 TRBV7-9 TGTGCCAGCAGCGCATCAGGGGGAGGTCAGCCCCAGCATTTT CASSASGGGQPQHF
- TRBJ1-1 - TRBV20-1 TGCAGTGCTAGAGATCGTTTTGGGGCTGAAGCTTTCTTT CSARDRFGAEAFF
many TRBJ2-5 - TRBV20-1 TGCAGTGCTAGAGTGATGGAGACCCAGTACTTC CSARVMETQYF
many TRBJ2-5 - TRBV12-3/TRBV12-4 TGTGCCAGCACTGAAGTAGGAAGGGCCCAAGAGACCCAGTACTTC CASTEVGRAQETQYF
- TRBJ2-5 - TRBV9 TGTGCCAGCAGCGTAGGTGTCGGAGAGCAAGAGACCCAGTACTTC CASSVGVGEQETQYF
once TRBJ2-5 - TRBV5-1 TGCGCCAGCGGTCGGCAGGGTGAGACCCAGTACTTC CASGRQGETQYF
- TRBJ1-1 TRBD1 TRBV3-1 TGTGCCAGCAGCTACCTGATGACGGACAGGGGGGGAGCTTTCTTT CASSYLMTDRGGAFF
- TRBJ2-7 - TRBV7-2 TGTGCCAGCAGCTTAGTCATCGCGGGGAACTACGAGCAGTACTTC CASSLVIAGNYEQYF
many TRBJ2-7 - TRBV7-9 TGTGCCAGCAGCCCCCTTAGGGACGAGCAGTACTTC CASSPLRDEQYF
many TRBJ1-6 - TRBV12-3/TRBV12-4 TGTGCCAGCAGTTTCGCAGGGGACAATTCACCCCTCCACTTT CASSFAGDNSPLHF
- TRBJ1-2 - TRBV20-1 TGCAGTGCTAGGGCGCAGGGAGGCTATGGCTACACCTTC CSARAQGGYGYTF
many TRBJ1-1 TRBD1 TRBV12-3/TRBV12-4 TGTGCCAGCACCTTACAGGGGGGGAACACTGAAGCTTTCTTT CASTLQGGNTEAFF
- TRBJ2-3 TRBD2 TRBV6-1 TGTGCCAGCAAAGCGGGGCGGGGGTCAGATACGCAGTATTTT CASKAGRGSDTQYF
- TRBJ1-2 - TRBV12-3/TRBV12-4 TGTGCGAGCAGTGGCGCAGGGGTCTATGGCTACACCTTC CASSGAGVYGYTF
few TRBJ1-4 TRBD1 TRBV4-3 TGCGCCAGCAGCCAAGACGGGGGACAGGGGTTAACTAATGAAAAACTGTTTTTT CASSQDGGQGLTNEKLFF
few TRBJ2-7 TRBD1 TRBV12-3/TRBV12-4 TGTGCCAGCAGACTTCCGGGGCAGGGGGCCCATGAGCAGTACTTC CASRLPGQGAHEQYF
few TRBJ2-4 - TRBV3-1 TGTGCCAGCAGCCGAGGGGGAAAGTTAACCAAAAACATTCAGTACTTC CASSRGGKLTKNIQYF
- TRBJ2-5 TRBD1 TRBV4-3 TGCGCCAGCAGCCAACAACAGGGGCCGCAAGAGACCCAGTACTTC CASSQQQGPQETQYF
- TRBJ1-2 - TRBV11-2 TGTGCCAGCAGCTCGCATAGGGTCATAGATGGCTACACCTTC CASSSHRVIDGYTF
few TRBJ2-4 - TRBV12-3/TRBV12-4 TGTGCCAGCAGTTTGGGGGGCAGGGCGGCCGGAAATATTCAGTACTTC CASSLGGRAAGNIQYF
- TRBJ2-3 - TRBV6-2/TRBV6-3 TGTGCCAGCAGTTACTGGCCAGGGGTCACAGATACGCAGTATTTT CASSYWPGVTDTQYF